This entry lists 19 T cell receptor beta chains sequenced from one sample in a study of CD8 T cells in ankylosing spondylitis. TCRdb recomputed calls from the 5' RACE reads with MiXCR, one row per CDR3 protein. This table has about 240,000 distinct CDR3 sequences, approximately 10% appearing once. What was sequenced was blood, either unsorted or a sorted T cell fraction (not recorded which). The source is a male donor with ankylosing spondylitis or in good health (not recorded which).

This clonotype was found many times. The V gene is TRBV30, the J gene TRBJ2-7, with D possibly being TRBD1 (6 bases). The germline V gene encodes CDR1 GTSNPN and CDR2 SVGIG (reference sequence). The V end was cut by 4 bases, the J end by 2 bases, with 15 bases between. The CDR3 has 14 amino acids. As DNA, the CDR3 is TGTGCCTGGACCCCGGAAGAGGGGGCCTACGAGCAGTACTTC. It encodes CAWTPEEGAYEQYF.

In its sample, this clonotype was seen many times. The gene calls are TRBV24-1 and TRBJ2-1, with a possible D match to TRBD1 (5 bases). V lost 0 bases, J lost 9 bases, and 8 bases lay in between. Germline V gives CDR1 KGHDR, CDR2 SFDVKD. The CDR3 has 13 residues. The CDR3 sequence: CATSDLLQGEQFF. CDR3 nucleotides: TGTGCCACCAGTGATTTGCTCCAGGGTGAGCAGTTCTTC.

This clonotype occurred many times. The chain couples TRBV5-6 to TRBJ1-1; TRBD1 matches 8 bases. V lost 3 bases and J lost 7; bases outside the gene matches: 8. The germline V gene encodes CDR1 SGHDT and CDR2 YYEEEE. The CDR3 is made up of 14 amino acids. The CDR3 reads CASSSTGGRVEAFF. CDR3 nucleotide sequence: TGTGCCAGCAGCTCTACAGGGGGACGGGTTGAAGCTTTCTTT. The complete variable domain, with remaining parts taken from reference TRBV5-6 and TRBJ1-1, reads DAGVTQSPTHLIKTRGQQVTLRCSPKSGHDTVSWYQQALGQGPQFIFQYYEEEERQRGNFPDRFSGHQFPNYSSELNVNALLLGDSALYLCASSSTGGRVEAFFGQGTRLTVV.

Ten or more counts support this clonotype. The chain uses TRBV27 and TRBJ1-2; maybe TRBD1 (5 bases). The CDR3 contains 16 residues. CDR1 MNHEY and CDR2 SMNVEV come from the germline V gene (reference sequence). V lost 0 bases to trimming and J lost 6 bases, with 17 bases between them. CDR3 coding DNA: TGTGCCAGCAGTTTATCGGGCAGGGTGGATTGGAATGGCTACACCTTC. It codes for CASSLSGRVDWNGYTF.

This clonotype was seen ten or more times. This sequence joins TRBV6-5 and TRBJ2-3, with D possibly matching TRBD1 (5 bases). CDR3 length: 14 residues. The V end was cut by 4 bases, the J end by 3 bases, with 11 bases between. CDR1 and CDR2 from the germline V gene are MNHEY and SVGAGI. This CDR3 is CASSFAQVTDTQYF. The DNA for the CDR3 is TGTGCCAGCAGTTTCGCACAGGTGACAGATACGCAGTATTTT.

This clonotype was detected many times. The chain links TRBV20-1 to TRBJ2-5; 7 positions match TRBD1. The CDR3 consists of 14 residues. The germline gives CDR1 DFQATT, CDR2 SNEGSKA (reference sequence). Germline trimming cut 1 base from V and 2 bases from J; bases unmatched to any gene: 4. CDR3 protein: CSARVGTAQETQYF. The CDR3 bases are TGCAGTGCTAGAGTCGGGACAGCACAAGAGACCCAGTACTTC.

This clonotype was detected ten times or more. V gene TRBV23-1 combines with J gene TRBJ2-7, with a tentative D call TRBD1 (5 bases). TRBV23-1 is given ORF status, its function remaining uncertain. There are 14 residues in the CDR3. The V gene lost 7 bases and the J gene lost 6 bases, with 19 bases spanning the gap. In nucleotides, the CDR3 is TGCGCCAGCACCATCTGGGGTGAAGGGGCCGAGCAGTACTTC. It encodes CASTIWGEGAEQYF.

The chain is built from TRBV30 and TRBJ1-1; D unclear. This CDR3 region has 13 residues. The V and J ends lost 4 bases and 3 bases respectively, with 12 bases between them. Germline V gene lookup returns CDR1 GTSNPN and CDR2 SVGIG (reference sequence). The CDR3 loop reads CAWTGSADTEAFF. The CDR3 nucleotides are TGTGCCTGGACAGGCTCAGCGGACACTGAAGCTTTCTTT.

This clonotype was detected many times. The CDR3 DNA reads as TGTGCCAGCAGGTCCTTGTGGCAGGGAGAAAACACCATATATTTT. Encoded protein: CASRSLWQGENTIYF. The V and J genes are TRBV27 and TRBJ1-3, with D possibly matching TRBD1 (5 bases). The CDR3 loop spans 15 amino acids. Germline V gene data show CDR1 as MNHEY and CDR2 as SMNVEV (reference sequence). Trimming pared 6 bases from V and 6 bases from J, leaving 18 bases between.

The V call is TRBV27, the J call TRBJ1-2; 8 nucleotides agree with TRBD1. Germline CDR1 and CDR2: MNHEY and SMNVEV (reference sequence). The length of the CDR3 is 14 residues. V lost 4 bases to trimming and J lost 4 bases; unmatched junction nucleotides: 5. CDR3 sequence (DNA): TGTGCCAGCAGTTGGGGACAGGAGGGCTATGGCTACACCTTC. Residues: CASSWGQEGYGYTF.

This clonotype occurred many times. The rearrangement joins TRBV9 to TRBJ2-4; D gene unclear. V lost 0 bases and J lost 9, with 13 bases in between. The CDR3 has 14 amino acids. CDR1 is SGDLS, CDR2 YYNGEE, per germline. Here the CDR3 DNA reads TGTGCCAGCAGCGTAGAACGGCAGTACGGCATTCAGTACTTC. Protein: CASSVERQYGIQYF.

The chain uses TRBV7-2 and TRBJ1-5; D is uncertain. This CDR3 region has 15 residues. Germline CDR1 reads SGHTA; CDR2 reads FQGNSA. Trimming shortened V by 1 base and J by 3 bases, and 10 bases separated the two germline ends. CDR3 sequence: CASSLVGRNNQPQHF. As DNA, the CDR3 is TGTGCCAGCAGCTTAGTGGGTCGAAACAATCAGCCCCAGCATTTT.

This clonotype showed up many times. One junction end does not reproduce the germline sequence, and a read error may be involved. The chain employs TRBV5-1 and TRBJ1-1; 7 bases are shared with TRBD1. CDR3 length: 14 amino acids. Per germline, CDR1 SGHRS and CDR2 YFSETQ. In nucleotides, the CDR3 is TGTGCCAGCAGTCCCGGGACAGTGAACACTGAAGCTTTCTTT. Its protein is CASSPGTVNTEAFF. Combining the CDR3 with reference TRBV5-1 and TRBJ1-1 gives the whole variable domain KAGVTQTPRYLIKTRGQQVTLSCSPISGHRSVSWYQQTPGQGLQFLFEYFSETQRNKGNFPGRFSGRQFSNSRSEMNVSTLELGDSALYLCASSPGTVNTEAFFGQGTRLTVV.

This clonotype has a handful of counts. CDR3 protein: CASSTTYEQYF. CDR3 in DNA: TGTGCCAGCAGCACAACCTACGAGCAGTACTTC. The chain has TRBV7-9 and TRBJ2-7; D remains ambiguous. The CDR3 is 11 residues long. V gave up 5 bases and J gave up 2 bases, with 4 bases separating them. Germline assignment: CDR1 SEHNR and CDR2 FQNEAQ (reference sequence). Full variable domain (rest looked up from reference TRBV7-9 and TRBJ2-7): DTGVSQNPRHKITKRGQNVTFRCDPISEHNRLYWYRQTLGQGPEFLTYFQNEAQLEKSRLLSDRFSAERPKGSFSTLEIQRTEQGDSAMYLCASSTTYEQYFGPGTRLTVT.

This clonotype occurred many times. The chain is built from TRBV5-6 and TRBJ2-5; 13 bases agree with TRBD2. The CDR3 has 18 amino acids. Trimming removed 6 bases from V and 1 base from J; junction bases left unmatched: 12. Germline assignment: CDR1 SGHDT and CDR2 YYEEEE. The CDR3 loop is CASIGTGGLAGLQETQYF. The CDR3 nucleotides read TGTGCCAGCATCGGGACAGGGGGACTAGCGGGGCTCCAAGAGACCCAGTACTTC. Full variable domain (remainder filled in from reference TRBV5-6 and TRBJ2-5): DAGVTQSPTHLIKTRGQQVTLRCSPKSGHDTVSWYQQALGQGPQFIFQYYEEEERQRGNFPDRFSGHQFPNYSSELNVNALLLGDSALYLCASIGTGGLAGLQETQYFGPGTRLLVL.

The table lists this clonotype with many counts. The V gene is TRBV20-1, the J gene TRBJ2-1, with 9 positions matching TRBD2. The germline V gene has CDR1 DFQATT and CDR2 SNEGSKA (reference sequence). The CDR3 runs to 14 residues. V lost 3 bases and J lost 8; bases outside the gene matches: 8. The chain's CDR3 is CSASGGGGGDEQFF. The DNA for the CDR3 is TGCAGTGCTAGTGGAGGCGGGGGGGGCGATGAGCAGTTCTTC.

The J gene is TRBJ2-3, the V gene TRBV12-3 or TRBV12-4; TRBD2 is a possible D gene (6 bases). CDR3 length: 14 amino acids. The V and J ends lost 7 bases and 1 base respectively, with 12 bases between them. The CDR3 DNA is TGTGCCAGCACCCTCTGGGGGGGCACAGATACGCAGTATTTT. This sequence encodes CASTLWGGTDTQYF.

This clonotype has more than one count but fewer than ten. The CDR3 coding sequence is TGTGCCAGCGCCGGGACAATGAACACTGAAGCTTTCTTT. It encodes CASAGTMNTEAFF. The gene calls are TRBV6-2 or TRBV6-3 and TRBJ1-1, with a possible D match to TRBD1 (6 bases). Germline V gives CDR1 MNHEY, CDR2 SVGEGT. V dropped 8 bases and J dropped 0 bases, with 10 bases sitting between them. The CDR3 is made up of 13 amino acids.

This clonotype was observed at least ten times. The rearrangement joins TRBV5-1 to TRBJ2-3; tentatively, D is TRBD2 (6 bases). CDR1 and CDR2 from the germline V gene are SGHRS and YFSETQ. The V end lost 6 bases, the J end lost 2 bases, and 19 bases lay between the germline ends. The CDR3 has 16 amino acids. This CDR3 is CASTPPGGDPTDTQYF. As DNA, the CDR3 is TGCGCCAGCACCCCTCCTGGCGGGGATCCCACAGATACGCAGTATTTT.